This TCR beta chain was obtained from a study of blood T cell repertoires in COVID-19. Across the whole study: Spain, Italy and the United States supplied samples that represented acute and convalescent COVID-19. Sources were T cells, B-cell-depleted T cells, or PBMCs; the material itself was cDNA or gDNA.

This clone showed up just once. Study processing details: Amplification with reference gene primers provided the estimates of nucleated cell counts. Libraries were prepared by immunoSEQ multiplex PCR; TCRdb keeps only in-frame clonotypes and omits some of them. That table is the source of V, J and clone size, and D and trimming were worked out from the DNA. The sample gives roughly 280,000 clones, about 86% of which show up once; around 3.6% is in the top ten. Per the germline V gene, CDR1 is KGHSH and CDR2 is LQKENI. The CDR3 sequence is 14 residues long. Trimming shortened V by 6 bases and J by 0 bases, and 12 bases separated the two germline ends.

The sequenced sample consisted of peripheral blood. This receptor was taken from a man aged 18 to 30 with active or convalescent COVID-19. This chain connects TRBV18 to TRBJ2-7; D is ambiguous. The CDR3 spells CASSVGPSSYEQYF. CDR3 sequence (DNA): TGTGCCAGCTCGGTCGGTCCGAGCTCCTACGAGCAGTACTTC.